This T cell receptor beta chain is from a study of CD8+ T cells in alopecia areata. Across the study: Treated patients took oral tofacitinib at 5 to 10 mg twice daily. Study conclusions and caveats: Sequenced scalp T cells also include alphabeta T cells resident in normal skin. Clonality in lesional scalp, especially alopecia totalis/universalis, exceeded that of normal scalp.

This clone has more than one count but fewer than ten. As yet, its antigen is unknown. cDNA reverse transcribed from extracted RNA served as the sequencing template. Clones were sequenced by immunoSEQ multiplex PCR, and TCRdb holds only the in-frame ones, with some missing. The data show 250,000 or so clones, about two thirds seen once. Both peripheral blood and punch biopsies of lesional scalp skin were obtained from patients who had alopecia areata. Between the trimmed V and J ends, which lost 1 base and 2 bases, there was a span of 15 bases. Germline-derived CDR1 and CDR2 are SGHRS and YFSETQ. The CDR3 has 16 amino acids.

The source was CD4+ T cells sorted from blood, collected at week 0. The chain couples TRBV5-1 to TRBJ1-2; a weak D match, TRBD1 (5 bases). The receptor's source is a human donor with alopecia areata. The CDR3 protein is CASSLQPGRENYGYTF. The CDR3 region has the DNA TGCGCCAGCAGCTTGCAACCGGGACGGGAAAACTATGGCTACACCTTC. The full variable domain, completed using reference TRBV5-1 and TRBJ1-2, is KAGVTQTPRYLIKTRGQQVTLSCSPISGHRSVSWYQQTPGQGLQFLFEYFSETQRNKGNFPGRFSGRQFSNSRSEMNVSTLELGDSALYLCASSLQPGRENYGYTFGSGTRLTVV.